This entry concerns a single T cell receptor (beta chain). These data come from a study of T cells after yellow fever vaccination. TCRdb passed the 5' RACE reads through MiXCR, listing each CDR3 protein once. The sample includes around 610,000 distinct CDR3 sequences, approximately 13% of them seen just once. Germline V CDR1 and CDR2: SQVTM, ANQGSEA. The CDR3 runs to 17 residues. The V and J ends lost 5 bases and 4 bases respectively, with 26 bases between them. The chain is built from TRBV29-1 and TRBJ1-1; maybe TRBD1 (5 bases). The source is a man aged 30 to 39 who received the YFV17D yellow fever vaccine. The sequencing used PBMCs, collected on the day of the yellow fever booster vaccination. The CDR3 sequence is CSVNWGGRWRKGTEAFF. DNA of the CDR3: TGCAGCGTTAATTGGGGGGGGAGATGGAGGAAAGGCACTGAAGCTTTCTTT. The full variable domain, with the rest looked up from reference TRBV29-1 and TRBJ1-1, is SAVISQKPSRDICQRGTSLTIQCQVDSQVTMMFWYRQQPGQSLTLIATANQGSEATYESGFVIDKFPISRPNLTFSTLTVSNMSPEDSSIYLCSVNWGGRWRKGTEAFFGQGTRLTVV.